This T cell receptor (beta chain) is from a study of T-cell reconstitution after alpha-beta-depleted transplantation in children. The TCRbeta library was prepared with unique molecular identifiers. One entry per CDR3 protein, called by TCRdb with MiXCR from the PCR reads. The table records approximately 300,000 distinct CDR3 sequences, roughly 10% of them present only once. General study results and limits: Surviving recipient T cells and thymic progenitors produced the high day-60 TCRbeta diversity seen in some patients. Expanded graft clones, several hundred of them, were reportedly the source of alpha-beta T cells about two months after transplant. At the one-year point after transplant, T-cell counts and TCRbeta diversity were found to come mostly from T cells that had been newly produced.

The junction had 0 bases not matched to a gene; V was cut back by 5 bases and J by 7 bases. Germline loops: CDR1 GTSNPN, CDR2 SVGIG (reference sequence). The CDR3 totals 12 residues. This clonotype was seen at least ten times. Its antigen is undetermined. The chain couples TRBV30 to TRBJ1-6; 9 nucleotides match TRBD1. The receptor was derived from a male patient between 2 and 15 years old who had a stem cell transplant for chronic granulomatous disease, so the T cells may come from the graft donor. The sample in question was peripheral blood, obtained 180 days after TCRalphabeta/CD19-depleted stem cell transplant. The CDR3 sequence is CAWDRGNSPLHF. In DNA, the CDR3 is TGTGCCTGGGACAGGGGGAATTCACCCCTCCACTTT.